What follows are 12 T cell receptor beta chains derived from one specimen sequenced in a study of blood T cell repertoires in COVID-19. This table comes from immunoSEQ multiplex PCR, and its TCRdb copy is limited to in-frame clones, with some not included. The table lists more than 50,000 clones, approximately 90% of them singletons. Sequencing used peripheral blood. The origin of the receptors is a woman between 40 and 55 years old with active COVID-19.

The chain combines TRBV7-9 with TRBJ1-3; D is possibly TRBD1 (5 bases). The germline CDR1 and CDR2 sequences are SEHNR and FQNEAQ (reference sequence). CDR3 length: 16 amino acids. V lost 5 bases to trimming and J lost 4 bases, with 18 bases between them. CDR3 sequence reads: CASSIYRSVGGNTIYF. The CDR3 coding sequence is TGTGCCAGCAGCATTTACAGGTCCGTCGGGGGAAACACCATATATTTT.

In this sample, this clone turned up once. The chain recombines TRBV18 with TRBJ1-1, with D unresolved. The V and J ends lost 0 bases and 1 base respectively, with 12 bases between them. This CDR3 has 16 amino acids. CDR1 KGHSH and CDR2 LQKENI come from the germline V gene. The CDR3 region has the DNA TGTGCCAGCTCACCACCGTCAGGCGCGAAGAACACTGAAGCTTTCTTT. Translation gives CASSPPSGAKNTEAFF.

The V and J genes are TRBV27 and TRBJ2-2, with 9 bases fitting TRBD1. This CDR3 comprises 14 residues. Trimming took 7 bases from V and 4 from J; bases not matched to a gene: 4. Looked up from germline, CDR1 is MNHEY and CDR2 is SMNVEV (reference sequence). CDR3 sequence: CASTTGGFTGELFF. The DNA for the CDR3 is TGTGCCAGCACCACAGGGGGCTTCACCGGGGAGCTGTTTTTT.

The V and J genes are TRBV28 and TRBJ2-1, with 9 bases fitting TRBD2. Germline assignment: CDR1 MDHEN and CDR2 SYDVKM. The trim removed 3 bases at V and 3 bases at J, leaving 3 bases unmatched. This CDR3 has 15 amino acids. The CDR3 nucleotides read TGTGCCAGCAGTTTCCAGCGGGGGGTCTACAATGAGCAGTTCTTC. Its translation: CASSFQRGVYNEQFF.

V is TRBV6-2 or TRBV6-3 and J is TRBJ1-3, with a tentative D call TRBD1 (5 bases). Germline CDR1 MNHEY, CDR2 SVGEGT. V lost 3 bases to trimming and J lost 5 bases, with 11 bases between them. This CDR3 has 14 residues. CDR3 DNA sequence: TGTGCCAGCAGTTATGTCGGGGGGAGAAACACCATATATTTT. Its translation is CASSYVGGRNTIYF.

The count of this clone is one. The chain carries TRBV4-3 and TRBJ1-5; no clear D gene. The CDR3 runs to 14 residues. The germline V gene has CDR1 LGHNA and CDR2 YSLEER. Trimming stripped 0 bases from V and 9 bases from J, with 12 bases between. The CDR3 coding sequence is TGCGCCAGCAGCCAAGATCGAATGGCTCGGCCCCAGCATTTT. It is translated as CASSQDRMARPQHF.

The chain carries TRBV6-1 and TRBJ1-2; D is unclear. The germline V and J ends were trimmed by 3 bases and 4 bases, with 9 bases remaining between them. From germline, CDR1 is MNHNS and CDR2 SASEGT. The CDR3 runs 13 residues. In DNA, the CDR3 is TGTGCCAGCAGTGATTCCCTAGTCTATGGCTACACCTTC. This gives the protein CASSDSLVYGYTF.

J is TRBJ2-2 and V is TRBV9, with a weak D call TRBD2 (5 bases). CDR1 is SGDLS and CDR2 is YYNGEE in the germline V gene. Trimming took 7 bases from V and 7 from J, leaving 17 bases between them. The CDR3 has 14 amino acids. CDR3 nucleotides: TGTGCCAGCCGAATCCGGGATTCGTACGGGGAGCTGTTTTTT. Translating it yields CASRIRDSYGELFF.

For this clone: Other DNA sequences in this sample translate to the same CDR3. V and J are TRBV6-5 and TRBJ2-5; D possibly corresponds to TRBD2 (6 bases). Germline V gene sequence: CDR1 MNHEY, CDR2 SVGAGI. The CDR3 has 11 amino acids. The V and J ends lost 6 bases and 5 bases respectively, with 7 bases between them. CDR3 amino acids: CASRRGETQYF. CDR3 nucleotides: TGTGCCAGCAGACGGGGGGAGACCCAGTACTTC.

V usage is TRBV5-1 and J usage is TRBJ1-1; D possibly corresponds to TRBD1 (6 bases). Germline V gives CDR1 SGHRS, CDR2 YFSETQ. The CDR3 contains 14 residues. Trimming removed 5 bases from V and 1 base from J, with 12 bases in between. The CDR3 loop is CASRFAGANTEAFF. The CDR3 DNA reads TGCGCCAGCAGGTTTGCAGGGGCGAACACTGAAGCTTTCTTT.

The chain joins TRBV19 to TRBJ1-2; D gene ambiguous. Germline V gene data show CDR1 as LNHDA and CDR2 as SQIVND (reference sequence). There are 13 residues in the CDR3. Trimming left V 9 bases short and J 7 bases short, with 18 bases between. Here the CDR3 DNA reads TGTGCCAGCCGGGTCAACGAGGCCCGTGGCTACACCTTC. This codes for CASRVNEARGYTF. The variable domain in full, with the rest retrieved from reference TRBV19 and TRBJ1-2, is DGGITQSPKYLFRKEGQNVTLSCEQNLNHDAMYWYRQDPGQGLRLIYYSQIVNDFQKGDIAEGYSVSREKKESFPLTVTSAQKNPTAFYLCASRVNEARGYTFGSGTRLTVV.

The chain combines TRBV5-4 with TRBJ1-1; possible D gene TRBD1, 5 bases. Between the trimmed V and J ends, which lost 10 bases and 3 bases, there was a span of 16 bases. The length of the CDR3 is 13 residues. From germline, CDR1 is SGHNT and CDR2 YYREEE (reference sequence). The CDR3 DNA reads TGTGCCTCAACGACGACAGAACACACTGAAGCTTTCTTT. Protein sequence: CASTTTEHTEAFF.